Presented here are 14 T cell receptor beta chains from one specimen sequenced in a study of OX40 agonist ivuxolimab in advanced cancers. The table came from immunoSEQ multiplex PCR; TCRdb's copy has only in-frame clones and leaves some out. The repertoire holds about 45,000 clones, with about nine tenths as singletons. Material: CD4+ or CD8+ T cells sorted from blood, obtained in a trial of the OX40 agonist ivuxolimab. The receptor source for this set is an adult with an advanced solid tumor such as melanoma, head and neck, liver or kidney cancer.

The chain links TRBV10-3 to TRBJ1-6, with D uncertain. V was trimmed by 2 bases and J by 8 bases, leaving 10 bases between them. This CDR3 has 14 amino acids. The V gene's germline CDR1 is ENHRY and CDR2 SYGVKD. The CDR3 nucleotides read TGTGCCATCAGTGAGGCTAATGTAGATTCACCCCTCCACTTT. It is translated as CAISEANVDSPLHF.

The V and J genes are TRBV28 and TRBJ2-5; D might be TRBD1 or TRBD2, each matching 5 bases. The J call is uncertain, as TRBJ2-7 better fits the DNA end. This CDR3 is 13 amino acids long. The germline V gene has CDR1 MDHEN and CDR2 SYDVKM. The CDR3 here is CASLPAGSYEQYF. The CDR3 DNA is TGTGCCAGCCTACCGGCAGGGAGCTACGAGCAGTACTTC.

The sample holds one count of this clone. This chain connects TRBV6-5 to TRBJ2-7, with 15 bases lining up with TRBD2. The CDR3 has 16 residues. Trimming at V came to 4 bases and at J to 6 bases, leaving 7 bases not matched to a gene. Germline V lookup: CDR1 MNHEY, CDR2 SVGAGI. The CDR3 region is CASSSPGTSGRSEQYF. The DNA of the CDR3 is TGTGCCAGCAGTTCGCCTGGGACTAGCGGGAGGTCCGAGCAGTACTTC.

The CDR3 nucleotides are TGTGCCAGCAGCAAGGGACCGACCTCTGGAAACACCATATATTTT. Its protein is CASSKGPTSGNTIYF. The chain employs TRBV5-4 and TRBJ1-3; a weak D match, TRBD1 (5 bases). Deletions cut 4 bases from V and 0 bases from J, with 11 bases between. Germline assignment: CDR1 SGHNT and CDR2 YYREEE (reference sequence). The CDR3 totals 15 residues.

This clone was found a few times. The chain joins TRBV9 to TRBJ2-5; possibly TRBD2 for D (7 bases). Trimming removed 3 bases at V and 0 bases at J, with 15 bases between. This CDR3 spans 16 amino acids. The germline V gene has CDR1 SGDLS and CDR2 YYNGEE. The CDR3 sequence is CASSALLGGHQETQYF. The CDR3 nucleotides read TGTGCCAGCAGCGCCCTCTTGGGGGGGCACCAAGAGACCCAGTACTTC.

This clone ranks as medium-sized. The V and J genes are TRBV7-9 and TRBJ2-1, with D perhaps given as TRBD1 or TRBD2 (5 bases each). The germline V gene has CDR1 SEHNR and CDR2 FQNEAQ (reference sequence). CDR3 length: 13 residues. Between the trimmed V and J ends, which lost 5 bases and 10 bases, there was a span of 15 bases. CDR3 nucleotides: TGTGCCAGCAGCCCCCGGGGCCCTAGGGAGCAGTTCTTC. This gives the protein CASSPRGPREQFF.

In nucleotides, the CDR3 is TGTGCCAGCAGCCAAGACCCGAGGACTAGCGGGACCTACGAGCAGTACTTC. It codes for CASSQDPRTSGTYEQYF. The chain combines TRBV14 with TRBJ2-7, with 12 bases matching TRBD2. V lost 0 bases and J lost 2; bases outside the gene matches: 5. The V gene's germline CDR1 is SGHDN and CDR2 FVKESK. This CDR3 is built from 17 residues.

The V and J genes are TRBV29-1 and TRBJ2-1; 12 nucleotides line up with TRBD2. The ends lost 7 bases at V and 10 bases at J; junction bases unmatched: 8. The CDR3 consists of 13 residues. Germline V gene sequence: CDR1 SQVTM, CDR2 ANQGSEA. DNA of the CDR3: TGCAGCGCCGAGACTAGCGGGAGTGGGGAGCAGTTCTTC. It encodes CSAETSGSGEQFF.

This chain connects TRBV5-1 to TRBJ1-6; the match to TRBD1 covers 9 bases. V lost 2 bases, J lost 10 bases, and 7 bases stayed unmatched. CDR1 and CDR2 (germline): SGHRS, YFSETQ. This CDR3 is 15 amino acids long. DNA for the CDR3: TGCGCCAGCAGCTTAACAGGGGGCGAGGAATCACCCCTCCACTTT. It encodes CASSLTGGEESPLHF. Together with reference TRBV5-1 and TRBJ1-6, the CDR3 gives the full variable domain: KAGVTQTPRYLIKTRGQQVTLSCSPISGHRSVSWYQQTPGQGLQFLFEYFSETQRNKGNFPGRFSGRQFSNSRSEMNVSTLELGDSALYLCASSLTGGEESPLHFGNGTRLTVT.

The chain combines TRBV5-4 with TRBJ2-1; TRBD2 matches 8 bases. V was pared by 7 bases and J by 4 bases, with 10 bases of the junction left unmatched. Per germline, CDR1 SGHNT and CDR2 YYREEE (reference sequence). The CDR3 is 15 residues long. CDR3: CASGKGLAGYNEQFF. As DNA, the CDR3 is TGTGCCAGCGGCAAAGGGTTAGCGGGGTACAATGAGCAGTTCTTC.

The chain links TRBV19 to TRBJ1-2, with 11 bases matching TRBD1. Germline CDR1 is LNHDA and CDR2 is SQIVND (reference sequence). V shed 11 bases, J shed 4 bases, and the junction held 12 bases outside the gene matches. This CDR3 comprises 15 residues. The CDR3 DNA follows: TGTGCCGCGAACGCCCGGGACAGGGGGGCCTATGGCTACACCTTC. Its translation is CAANARDRGAYGYTF.

V and J are TRBV30 and TRBJ1-1; D unclear. This CDR3 contains 13 residues. Germline CDR1 GTSNPN, CDR2 SVGIG (reference sequence). V lost 4 bases and J 1 base, leaving 10 bases between the germline ends. Written as DNA, the CDR3 is TGTGCCTGGACTAAGCACCAGAACACTGAAGCTTTCTTT. It encodes CAWTKHQNTEAFF.

This chain links TRBV11-2 with TRBJ1-2, with D unclear. The CDR3 loop spans 17 amino acids. Looked up from germline, CDR1 is SGHAT and CDR2 is FQNNGV. V lost 0 bases and J 2 bases, leaving 16 bases between the germline ends. The chain's CDR3 is CASSLDLGFRSNYGYTF. The CDR3 DNA reads TGTGCCAGCAGCTTAGATCTGGGGTTTAGGAGCAACTATGGCTACACCTTC. The variable domain in full, with the rest retrieved from reference TRBV11-2 and TRBJ1-2, is EAGVAQSPRYKIIEKRQSVAFWCNPISGHATLYWYQQILGQGPKLLIQFQNNGVVDDSQLPKDRFSAERLKGVDSTLKIQPAKLEDSAVYLCASSLDLGFRSNYGYTFGSGTRLTVV.

About this clone itself: The junction shows a germline mismatch at one end, possibly a read error. The rearrangement uses TRBV11-2 and TRBJ2-2; possible D gene TRBD1, 6 bases. The CDR3 length is 18 residues. Germline CDR1 reads SGHAT; CDR2 reads FQNNGV. The CDR3 loop reads CASSVDFGTNINTGELFF. In nucleotides, the CDR3 is TGTGCCAGCAGCGTAGACTTCGGGACAAACATTAACACCGGGGAGCTGTTTTTT.